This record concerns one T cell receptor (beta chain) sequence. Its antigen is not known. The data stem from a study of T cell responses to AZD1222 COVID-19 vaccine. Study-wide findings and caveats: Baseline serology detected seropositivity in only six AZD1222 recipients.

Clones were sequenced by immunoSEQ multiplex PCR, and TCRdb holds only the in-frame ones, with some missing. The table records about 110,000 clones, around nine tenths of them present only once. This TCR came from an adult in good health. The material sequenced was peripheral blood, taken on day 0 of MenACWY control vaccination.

This CDR3 reads CASSRGGNTEAFF. CDR3 in DNA: TGTGCCAGCAGCAGGGGGGGGAACACTGAAGCTTTCTTT. The rearrangement uses TRBV5-4 and TRBJ1-1, with a tentative D call TRBD1 (6 bases). The CDR3 spans 13 residues. Trimming cost V 4 bases and J 1 base, with 8 bases left between them. Germline assignment: CDR1 SGHNT and CDR2 YYREEE (reference sequence).